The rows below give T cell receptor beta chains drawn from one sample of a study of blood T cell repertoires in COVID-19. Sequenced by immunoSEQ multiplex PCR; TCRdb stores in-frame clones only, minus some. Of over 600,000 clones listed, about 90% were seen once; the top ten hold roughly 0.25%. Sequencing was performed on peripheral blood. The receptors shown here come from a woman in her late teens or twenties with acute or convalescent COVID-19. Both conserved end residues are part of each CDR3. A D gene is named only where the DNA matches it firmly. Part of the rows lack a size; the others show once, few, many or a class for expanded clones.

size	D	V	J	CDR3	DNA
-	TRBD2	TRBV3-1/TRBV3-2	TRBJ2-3	CASSLPAGGGFTDTQYF	TGTGCCAGCAGCCTCCCGGCGGGGGGCGGATTCACAGATACGCAGTATTTT
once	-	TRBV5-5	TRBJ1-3	CASSSDRVSGNTIYF	TGTGCCAGCAGCTCGGACAGAGTCTCTGGAAACACCATATATTTT
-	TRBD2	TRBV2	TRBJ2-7	CASMGLGKTYEQYF	TGTGCCAGTATGGGACTAGGAAAAACTTACGAGCAGTACTTC
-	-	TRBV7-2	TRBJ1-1	CASTFGGRLTEAFF	TGTGCCAGCACCTTCGGAGGGAGGTTGACTGAAGCTTTCTTT
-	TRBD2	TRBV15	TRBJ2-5	CATSRDGTSGWYQETQYF	TGTGCCACCAGCAGAGATGGAACTAGCGGTTGGTACCAAGAGACCCAGTACTTC
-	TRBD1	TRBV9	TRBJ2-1	CASSVLQGPYNEQFF	TGTGCCAGCAGCGTACTACAGGGGCCCTACAATGAGCAGTTCTTC
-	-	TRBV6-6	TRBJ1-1	CASSYSWGGLEAFF	TGTGCCAGCAGTTACTCGTGGGGGGGATTGGAGGCTTTCTTT
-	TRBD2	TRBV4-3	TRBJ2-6	CASSQEAGWANVLTF	TGCGCCAGCAGCCAAGAAGCGGGGTGGGCCAACGTCCTGACTTTC
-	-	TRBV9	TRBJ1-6	CASSTLDSLRSPLHF	TGTGCCAGCAGCACATTGGACAGCCTACGCTCACCCCTCCACTTT
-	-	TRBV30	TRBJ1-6	CAWSDPGLSGPLHF	TGTGCCTGGAGTGACCCTGGTCTCTCCGGGCCCCTCCACTTT
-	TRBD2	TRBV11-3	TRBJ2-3	CASSFLRAGDGTDTQYF	TGTGCCAGCAGCTTCCTGCGGGCGGGGGACGGCACAGATACGCAGTATTTT
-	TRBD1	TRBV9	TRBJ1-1	CASSPTGANEAFF	TGTGCCAGCAGCCCGACAGGGGCTAATGAAGCTTTCTTT
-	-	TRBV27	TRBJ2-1	CASRGPGGPYNEQFF	TGTGCCAGCAGGGGGCCGGGGGGCCCCTACAATGAGCAGTTCTTC
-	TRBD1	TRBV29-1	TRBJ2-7	CSVEGTGFSYEQYF	TGCAGCGTCGAAGGGACAGGTTTCTCCTACGAGCAGTACTTC
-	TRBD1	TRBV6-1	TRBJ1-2	CASREGQGNYGYTF	TGTGCCAGCAGAGAAGGACAGGGTAACTATGGCTACACCTTC
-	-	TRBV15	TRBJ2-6	CATLSRAGANVLTF	TGTGCCACCTTAAGCCGGGCTGGGGCCAACGTCCTGACTTTC
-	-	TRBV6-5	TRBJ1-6	CASSYVRNSPLHF	TGTGCCAGCAGTTACGTCAGGAATTCACCCCTCCACTTT
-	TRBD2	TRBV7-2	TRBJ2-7	CASSLTSGGSYEQYF	TGTGCCAGCAGCTTAACTAGCGGGGGGAGCTACGAGCAGTACTTC
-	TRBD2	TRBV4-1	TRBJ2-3	CASRRLAGGSTDTQYF	TGCGCCAGCAGACGACTAGCGGGGGGGAGCACAGATACGCAGTATTTT
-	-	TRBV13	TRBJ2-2	CASSLEVGYTGELFF	TGTGCCAGCAGCTTAGAAGTCGGGTACACCGGGGAGCTGTTTTTT
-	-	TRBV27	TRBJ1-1	CASSLLGDMWTEAFF	TGTGCCAGCAGTTTATTAGGGGACATGTGGACTGAAGCTTTCTTT
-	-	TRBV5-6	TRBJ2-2	CASSFPGGSYTGELFF	TGTGCCAGCAGCTTCCCCGGGGGATCCTACACCGGGGAGCTGTTTTTT
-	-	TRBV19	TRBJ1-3	CASRQTSSGNTIYF	TGTGCCAGCCGACAGACCAGCTCTGGAAACACCATATATTTT
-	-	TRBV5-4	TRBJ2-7	CASNKGGATYEQYF	TGTGCCAGCAACAAGGGGGGGGCTACCTACGAGCAGTACTTC
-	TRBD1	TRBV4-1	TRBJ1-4	CASSPEQGVTNEKLFF	TGCGCCAGCAGCCCGGAGCAGGGGGTAACTAATGAAAAACTGTTTTTT
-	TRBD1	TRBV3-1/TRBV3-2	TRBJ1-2	CASSPQGAASGYTF	TGTGCCAGCAGTCCACAGGGGGCGGCTTCTGGCTACACCTTC
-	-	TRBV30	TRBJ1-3	CANIALGNTIYF	TGTGCGAACATCGCCCTTGGAAACACCATATATTTT
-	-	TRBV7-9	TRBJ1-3	CASRSQGEGNTIYF	TGTGCCAGCAGATCACAGGGCGAAGGAAACACCATATATTTT
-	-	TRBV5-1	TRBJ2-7	CASSLGSSYEQYF	TGCGCCAGCAGCTTGGGCAGCTCCTACGAGCAGTACTTC
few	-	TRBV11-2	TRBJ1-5	CASRHGTSGGNQPQHF	TGTGCCAGCAGACATGGGACATCGGGGGGTAATCAGCCCCAGCATTTT
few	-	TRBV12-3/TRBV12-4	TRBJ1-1	CASSLTAEAFF	TGTGCCAGCAGCCTTACAGCCGAAGCTTTCTTT
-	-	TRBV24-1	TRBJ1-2	CATSDSSGQNPASLHYGYTF	TGTGCCACCAGTGATTCTTCGGGACAAAACCCTGCCTCTTTACACTATGGCTACACCTTC
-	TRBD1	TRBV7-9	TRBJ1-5	CASSLGQGATSNQPQHF	TGTGCCAGCAGCTTGGGACAGGGGGCGACTAGCAATCAGCCCCAGCATTTT
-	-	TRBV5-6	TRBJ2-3	CASSLIMGARTDTQYF	TGTGCCAGCAGCTTGATTATGGGGGCCCGCACAGATACGCAGTATTTT
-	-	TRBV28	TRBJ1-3	CASSPLSNTIYF	TGTGCCAGCAGCCCCCTGTCTAACACCATATATTTT
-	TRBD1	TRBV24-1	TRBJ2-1	CATTSGGVYNEQFF	TGTGCCACCACCTCAGGGGGTGTATACAATGAGCAGTTCTTC
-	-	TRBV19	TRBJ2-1	CASSIDLVAQGYNEQFF	TGTGCCAGTAGTATAGATCTGGTTGCACAGGGCTACAATGAGCAGTTCTTC
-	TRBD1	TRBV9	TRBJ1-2	CASSVRQGGSLNGYTF	TGTGCCAGCAGCGTAAGGCAGGGGGGTAGCCTTAATGGCTACACCTTC
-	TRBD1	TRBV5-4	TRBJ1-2	CASSLIQGDNYGYTF	TGTGCCAGCAGCTTGATACAGGGGGATAACTATGGCTACACCTTC
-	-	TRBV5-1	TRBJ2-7	CASSLVGGSSYEQYF	TGCGCCAGCAGCTTGGTCGGGGGTAGCTCCTACGAGCAGTACTTC
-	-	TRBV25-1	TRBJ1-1	CASSLGYTEAFF	TGTGCCAGCAGTCTAGGTTACACTGAAGCTTTCTTT
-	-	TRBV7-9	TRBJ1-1	CASSLFGQNTEAFF	TGTGCCAGCAGCTTATTCGGACAGAACACTGAAGCTTTCTTT
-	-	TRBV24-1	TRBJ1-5	CATSQNRKGDQPQHF	TGTGCCACCAGTCAGAACAGAAAGGGGGATCAGCCCCAGCATTTT
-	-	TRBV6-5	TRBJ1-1	CASTGWGERGAFF	TGTGCCAGCACTGGGTGGGGGGAAAGAGGAGCTTTCTTT
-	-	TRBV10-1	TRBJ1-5	CARTYRERTPGQPQHF	TGCGCCAGAACATACCGAGAGCGGACGCCGGGGCAGCCCCAGCATTTT